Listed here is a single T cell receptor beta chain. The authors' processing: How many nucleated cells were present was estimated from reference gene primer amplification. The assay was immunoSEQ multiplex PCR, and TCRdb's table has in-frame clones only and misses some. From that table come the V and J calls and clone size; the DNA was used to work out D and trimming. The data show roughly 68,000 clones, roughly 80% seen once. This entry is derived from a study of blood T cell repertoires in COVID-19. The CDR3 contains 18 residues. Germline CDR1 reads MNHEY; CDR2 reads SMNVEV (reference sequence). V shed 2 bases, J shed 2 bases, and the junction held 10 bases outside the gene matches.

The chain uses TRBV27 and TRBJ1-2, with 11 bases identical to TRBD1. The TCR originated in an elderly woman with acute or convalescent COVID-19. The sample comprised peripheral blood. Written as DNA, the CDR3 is TGTGCCAGCAGTTTACTAGGGACAGGGGGTCGTGGAAACTATGGCTACACCTTC. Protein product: CASSLLGTGGRGNYGYTF.